The 22 T cell receptor beta chains below all came from one sample that was sequenced in a study of OX40 agonist ivuxolimab in advanced cancers. Libraries were prepared through the immunoSEQ multiplex PCR assay. TCRdb carries this immuneACCESS record with in-frame sequences only. Its versions omit some clonotypes, under half of them owing to an unresolved V gene in the studies checked, with the rest unexplained. The sample yields about 76,000 clones; around 80% were counted once. Around 1.5% of the sample belongs to the ten largest clones. The input for sequencing was CD4+ or CD8+ T cells sorted from blood, taken in a trial of the OX40 agonist ivuxolimab. All receptors come from an adult with an advanced solid tumor such as melanoma, head and neck, liver or kidney cancer.

As to this clone: At the DNA level, this CDR3 is encoded by other sequences in the same sample as well. The V and J genes are TRBV19 and TRBJ2-5; D unresolved. Germline V gene data show CDR1 as LNHDA and CDR2 as SQIVND (reference sequence). The CDR3 is made up of 12 amino acids. The ends were cut back, 1 base at V and 4 bases at J, with 4 bases in the middle. CDR3 DNA sequence: TGTGCCAGTAGTATAGGAGGAGAGACCCAGTACTTC. This gives the protein CASSIGGETQYF.

This clone was detected a few times. The J gene is TRBJ1-1, the V gene TRBV30; a possible D gene is TRBD1 (5 bases). V gave up 0 bases and J gave up 8 bases, with 7 bases separating them. Germline V gives CDR1 GTSNPN, CDR2 SVGIG (reference sequence). This CDR3 contains 11 residues. DNA of the CDR3: TGTGCCTGGAGTGTATACAGGGAAGCTTTCTTT. Amino acid sequence: CAWSVYREAFF.

The table lists this clone with a few counts. The CDR3 sequence: CASTPRGRGEGYTF. The CDR3 DNA reads TGTGCCAGCACCCCCCGGGGGAGGGGCGAAGGCTACACCTTC. This chain uses TRBV2 with TRBJ1-2; D may be TRBD1 (5 bases). Trimming shortened V by 7 bases and J by 8 bases, and 20 bases separated the two germline ends. The CDR3 contains 14 residues. Germline-derived CDR1 and CDR2 are SNHLY and FYNNEI.

V and J are TRBV9 and TRBJ2-3, with D perhaps given as TRBD1 or TRBD2 (5 bases each). This CDR3 is built from 15 residues. From germline, CDR1 is SGDLS and CDR2 YYNGEE. The V end was cut by 0 bases, the J end by 1 base, with 9 bases between. The CDR3 DNA reads TGTGCCAGCAGCGTAGATAGGGACCGCACAGATACGCAGTATTTT. It encodes CASSVDRDRTDTQYF.

This chain uses TRBV7-2 with TRBJ2-5; TRBD1 might be the D (5 bases). The CDR3 extends over 14 amino acids. The V and J ends lost 1 base and 5 bases respectively, with 11 bases between them. Per the germline V gene, CDR1 is SGHTA and CDR2 is FQGNSA. DNA for the CDR3: TGTGCCAGCAGCTTAGGTGCAGGGATGGAGACCCAGTACTTC. This translates into CASSLGAGMETQYF. Drawing the rest from reference TRBV7-2 and TRBJ2-5, the complete variable domain is GAGVSQSPSNKVTEKGKDVELRCDPISGHTALYWYRQSLGQGLEFLIYFQGNSAPDKSGLPSDRFSAERTGGSVSTLTIQRTQQEDSAVYLCASSLGAGMETQYFGPGTRLLVL.

The chain employs TRBV6-1 and TRBJ2-5, with D possibly called TRBD1 or TRBD2 (5 bases each). Germline V CDR1 and CDR2: MNHNS, SASEGT. Trimming took 6 bases from V and 5 from J, leaving 19 bases between them. The CDR3 loop spans 15 amino acids. In DNA form, the CDR3 reads TGTGCCAGCAGCGACTATGGACATTCTGGGGAGACCCAGTACTTC. It specifies CASSDYGHSGETQYF.

The chain recombines TRBV7-9 with TRBJ2-5; tentative D call: TRBD1 (6 bases). This CDR3 spans 15 amino acids. Germline V gene lookup returns CDR1 SEHNR and CDR2 FQNEAQ (reference sequence). The V end lost 5 bases, the J end lost 6 bases, and 19 bases lay between the germline ends. In DNA, the CDR3 is TGTGCCAGCAGCCGTACACAGGGAGCCACGAAGACCCAGTACTTC. It is translated as CASSRTQGATKTQYF.

The chain couples TRBV28 to TRBJ2-3; 9 positions agree with TRBD1. V shed 5 bases, J shed 9 bases, and the junction held 15 bases outside the gene matches. The length of the CDR3 is 16 residues. CDR1 and CDR2 from the germline V gene are MDHEN and SYDVKM. The CDR3 here is CASSQRTGEGRGTQYF. In nucleotides, the CDR3 is TGTGCCAGCAGTCAACGGACAGGGGAAGGGCGCGGGACGCAGTATTTT.

Of note for this clone: Other nucleotide sequences in the sample specify the same CDR3. The CDR3 region is CASSLRNGETQYF. The CDR3 DNA is TGTGCCAGCAGCTTGCGGAATGGGGAGACCCAGTACTTC. The chain joins TRBV5-6 to TRBJ2-5; D call uncertain. V was trimmed by 1 base and J by 5 bases, leaving 9 bases between them. Germline V gene lookup returns CDR1 SGHDT and CDR2 YYEEEE. The CDR3 spans 13 residues.

The V call is TRBV6-5, the J call TRBJ2-5; a possible D gene is TRBD1 (6 bases). V lost 4 bases, J lost 5 bases, and 20 bases lay in between. The germline CDR1 and CDR2 sequences are MNHEY and SVGAGI. The length of the CDR3 is 16 residues. This chain's CDR3 is CASSSRPTGFRETQYF. The DNA of the CDR3 is TGTGCCAGCAGTTCAAGGCCAACAGGGTTCCGGGAGACCCAGTACTTC.

This clone was seen a few times. CDR3 sequence reads: CAVGPGNSPLHF. As DNA, the CDR3 is TGTGCCGTTGGGCCCGGGAATTCACCCCTCCACTTT. This chain connects TRBV10-3 to TRBJ1-6; no clear D gene. V was cut by 11 bases and J by 7 bases, with 12 bases left in between. The CDR3 totals 12 residues. Germline assignment: CDR1 ENHRY and CDR2 SYGVKD.

This chain joins TRBV6-6 and TRBJ2-7; 9 bases match TRBD1. Germline values: CDR1 MNHNY, CDR2 SVGAGI (reference sequence). There are 14 residues in the CDR3. J lost 6 bases, V lost 6 bases, and 9 bases had no gene match. CDR3 DNA sequence: TGTGCCAGCAGGACCGGGACAGGGCAGGCCGAGCAGTACTTC. This codes for CASRTGTGQAEQYF.

This clone was observed a handful of times. The rearrangement uses TRBV9 and TRBJ1-4, with TRBD1 identical over 11 bases. Germline CDR1 SGDLS, CDR2 YYNGEE. Unmatched junction bases numbered 2, after V lost 0 bases and J lost 7 bases. The length of the CDR3 is 15 residues. The CDR3 coding sequence is TGTGCCAGCAGCGTAGAGGGGACAGGGGGTGAAAAACTGTTTTTT. Protein: CASSVEGTGGEKLFF.

V usage is TRBV7-3 and J usage is TRBJ2-2, with D possibly being TRBD1 (6 bases). The V end was cut by 5 bases, the J end by 2 bases, with 15 bases between. Germline V gene data show CDR1 as SGHTA and CDR2 as FQGTGA. The CDR3 is 16 residues long. This chain's CDR3 is CASSPRIGGNTGELFF. For the CDR3, the DNA is TGTGCCAGCAGCCCGAGGATTGGGGGCAACACCGGGGAGCTGTTTTTT.

The rearrangement joins TRBV27 to TRBJ1-5; D perhaps matches TRBD1 (6 bases). CDR3 length: 13 residues. Germline values: CDR1 MNHEY, CDR2 SMNVEV (reference sequence). The V end was cut by 6 bases, the J end by 8 bases, with 14 bases between. The CDR3 DNA is TGTGCCAGCAGCGTTTCGGGGGCCGAGCCCCAGCATTTT. This encodes CASSVSGAEPQHF.

The chain combines TRBV18 with TRBJ2-3; D is unresolved. Germline V gene lookup returns CDR1 KGHSH and CDR2 LQKENI. Trimming shortened V by 0 bases and J by 4 bases, and 8 bases separated the two germline ends. CDR3 length: 14 residues. The CDR3 protein is CASSPPSQPDTQYF. The CDR3 region has the DNA TGTGCCAGCTCACCACCATCGCAGCCAGATACGCAGTATTTT.

This rearrangement joins TRBV4-2 to TRBJ1-4; TRBD1 might be the D (5 bases). Germline V gives CDR1 LGHNA, CDR2 YNFKEQ. V lost 1 base and J 12 bases, leaving 18 bases between the germline ends. CDR3 length: 15 amino acids. CDR3: CASSQVGRGESQLFF. Here the CDR3 DNA reads TGTGCCAGCAGCCAAGTCGGACGGGGGGAGAGCCAACTGTTTTTT.

The V gene is TRBV28, the J gene TRBJ1-2; D is undetermined. Germline CDR1 and CDR2: MDHEN and SYDVKM. V lost 3 bases to trimming and J lost 2 bases, with 10 bases between them. This CDR3 is built from 14 residues. The CDR3 bases are TGTGCCAGCAGTTTCGGGGTGGGGAACTATGGCTACACCTTC. Protein product: CASSFGVGNYGYTF.

This sequence joins TRBV4-2 and TRBJ1-4, with unresolved D. The germline V gene encodes CDR1 LGHNA and CDR2 YNFKEQ. This CDR3 has 14 residues. Trimming took off 0 bases at V and 7 bases at J, with 9 bases between the two ends. DNA for the CDR3: TGTGCCAGCAGCCAAGACAGGAGCACTGAAAAACTGTTTTTT. Translating gives CASSQDRSTEKLFF.

The CDR3 DNA is TGTGCCAGCAGACCAAGGGCGGGCGGGCCCCCTGGGGCCAACGTCCTGACTTTC. Protein: CASRPRAGGPPGANVLTF. This chain uses TRBV7-9 with TRBJ2-6, with a weak D call TRBD2 (5 bases). V was trimmed by 6 bases and J by 2 bases, leaving 20 bases between them. The CDR3 length is 18 residues. CDR1 and CDR2 (germline): SEHNR, FQNEAQ (reference sequence).

The V call is TRBV5-1, the J call TRBJ1-1; D ambiguous. The germline CDR1 and CDR2 sequences are SGHRS and YFSETQ. Between the trimmed V and J ends, which lost 0 bases and 4 bases, there was a span of 7 bases. This CDR3 is built from 13 residues. The CDR3 is CASSLELTTEAFF. The CDR3 bases are TGCGCCAGCAGCTTGGAGCTTACCACTGAAGCTTTCTTT.

V gene TRBV30 combines with J gene TRBJ1-5; no firm D call. Trimming stripped 2 bases from V and 0 bases from J, with 5 bases between. This CDR3 comprises 13 residues. Per the germline V gene, CDR1 is GTSNPN and CDR2 is SVGIG (reference sequence). This CDR3 reads CAWSHNSNQPQHF. The DNA for the CDR3 is TGTGCCTGGAGTCACAATAGCAATCAGCCCCAGCATTTT.